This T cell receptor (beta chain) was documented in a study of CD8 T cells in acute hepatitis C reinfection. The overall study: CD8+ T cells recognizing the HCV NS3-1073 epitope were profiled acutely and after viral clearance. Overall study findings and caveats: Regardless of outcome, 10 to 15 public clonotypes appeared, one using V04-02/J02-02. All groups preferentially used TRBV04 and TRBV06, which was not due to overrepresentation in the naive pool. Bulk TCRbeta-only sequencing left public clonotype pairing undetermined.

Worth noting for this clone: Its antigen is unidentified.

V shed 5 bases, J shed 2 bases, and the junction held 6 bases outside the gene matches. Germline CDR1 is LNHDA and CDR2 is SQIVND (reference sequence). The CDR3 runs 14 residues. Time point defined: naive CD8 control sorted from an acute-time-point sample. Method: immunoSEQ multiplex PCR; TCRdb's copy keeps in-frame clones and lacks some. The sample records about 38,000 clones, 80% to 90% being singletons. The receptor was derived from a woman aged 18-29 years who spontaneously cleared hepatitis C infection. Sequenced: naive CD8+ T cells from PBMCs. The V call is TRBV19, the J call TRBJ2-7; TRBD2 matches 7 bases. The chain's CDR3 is CASSYAGVTYEQYF. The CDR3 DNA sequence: TGTGCCAGTAGTTATGCGGGAGTCACCTACGAGCAGTACTTC. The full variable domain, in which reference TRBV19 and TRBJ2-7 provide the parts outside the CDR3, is DGGITQSPKYLFRKEGQNVTLSCEQNLNHDAMYWYRQDPGQGLRLIYYSQIVNDFQKGDIAEGYSVSREKKESFPLTVTSAQKNPTAFYLCASSYAGVTYEQYFGPGTRLTVT.